These T cell receptor beta chains were read from a single sample in a study of identical twins. TCRdb called the 5' RACE reads again in MiXCR, with one record for every CDR3 protein. The table includes some 630,000 distinct CDR3 sequences, about 7.1% detected once. Another study also made use of these data, one on yellow fever vaccine responses in identical twins.

The sequencing sample was made of PBMCs. Receptors originate from a woman under 30 in good health. Both conserved end residues are part of each CDR3. A D gene is named only where the DNA matches it firmly. Size is stated for part of the rows, as once, few or many counts, or as a class when the clone is expanded.

length	V	J	D	size	DNA	CDR3
13	TRBV11-2	TRBJ2-7	.	many	TGTGCCAGCAGCTTATTCTTCTCCTACGAGCAGTACTTC	CASSLFFSYEQYF
19	TRBV15	TRBJ2-4	.	few	TGTGCCACCAGCAGGTTTGAAGGACTGGGGCCCGAAGCCAAAAACATTCAGTACTTC	CATSRFEGLGPEAKNIQYF
11	TRBV20-1	TRBJ1-4	.	.	TGCAGTACATACAACGACGGAAAACTGTTTTTT	CSTYNDGKLFF
14	TRBV2	TRBJ2-5	.	many	TGTGCCAGCGCCCTTCGGCGGGAAGGGGAGACCCAGTACTTC	CASALRREGETQYF
16	TRBV12-5	TRBJ2-2	TRBD1	few	TGTGCTAGTGGCCTGACAGGGGCAATGAACACCGGGGAGCTGTTTTTT	CASGLTGAMNTGELFF
15	TRBV20-1	TRBJ2-2	.	.	TGCAGTGCTTGGCCAGGCAGGTCGAACACCGGGGAGCTGTTTTTT	CSAWPGRSNTGELFF
11	TRBV20-1	TRBJ1-2	.	.	TGCAGTGCTCCGCCGGGACATGGCTACACCTTC	CSAPPGHGYTF
21	TRBV29-1	TRBJ2-3	TRBD2	.	TGCAGCGTTGAAGATCGCGGGGCGGGTAGGACTAGCGGGGGCCGAGGAGATACGCAGTATTTT	CSVEDRGAGRTSGGRGDTQYF
14	TRBV20-1	TRBJ2-1	TRBD2	few	TGCAGTGCTAGCAAGCGGGAGAGACACAATGAGCAGTTCTTC	CSASKRERHNEQFF
13	TRBV7-3	TRBJ2-7	.	.	TGTGCCAGCAGCCGGGACAACCTCTCCGAGCAGTACTTC	CASSRDNLSEQYF
17	TRBV28	TRBJ2-7	TRBD2	few	TGTGCCAGCAGTTTCCCTCCCCCTAGCGGGAGGGCTGGCGAGCAGTACTTC	CASSFPPPSGRAGEQYF
16	TRBV9	TRBJ2-5	TRBD2	many	TGTGCCAGCAGCGTGAGACTAGCGGGGCCCCAAGAGACCCAGTACTTC	CASSVRLAGPQETQYF
14	TRBV2	TRBJ2-1	.	.	TGTGCCAGCAGGGGACCCGCAACTCACAATGAGCAGTTCTTC	CASRGPATHNEQFF
14	TRBV7-2	TRBJ2-1	TRBD2	.	TGTGCCAGCAGCCTACCCGGGACTACCAATGAGCAGTTCTTC	CASSLPGTTNEQFF
15	TRBV10-2	TRBJ2-7	TRBD2	few	TGCGCCAGCAGGGTTCTTAGCGGGGGTTTCTACGAGCAGTACTTC	CASRVLSGGFYEQYF
12	TRBV14	TRBJ2-1	.	many	TGTGCCAGCAGCCCAGTGAGCACATGGCAGTTCTTC	CASSPVSTWQFF
13	TRBV2	TRBJ1-5	.	many	TGTGCCAGCGGGAGTAGAGGGGTTCAGCCCCAGCATTTT	CASGSRGVQPQHF
13	TRBV10-3	TRBJ1-2	.	many	TGTGCCATCAGTGATCCGCAGGGACGTGGCTACACCTTC	CAISDPQGRGYTF
16	TRBV11-2	TRBJ2-3	TRBD2	.	TGTGCCAGCAGCTCATTTAGCGGGAGGGAAACAGATACGCAGTATTTT	CASSSFSGRETDTQYF
13	TRBV2	TRBJ2-7	.	.	TGTGCCGGACGGACTTTCGCCTCCTACGAGCAGTACTTC	CAGRTFASYEQYF
12	TRBV10-3	TRBJ2-1	.	.	TGTGCCATCAGTGATTACACTAAGGAACAGTTCTTC	CAISDYTKEQFF
14	TRBV20-1	TRBJ2-1	.	many	TGCAGTGATAGGAGGAGTACCTCCTACAATGAGCAGTTCTTC	CSDRRSTSYNEQFF
18	TRBV10-3	TRBJ2-2	TRBD2	.	TGTGCCATCAGTTTCGTATTAGCGGGGGCCACGAACACCGGGGAGCTGTTTTTT	CAISFVLAGATNTGELFF
13	TRBV29-1	TRBJ1-1	.	few	TGCAGCGTTGTGCCGTACATGAACACTGAAGCTTTCTTT	CSVVPYMNTEAFF
16	TRBV24-1	TRBJ2-3	.	.	TGTGCCACCAGTGACGCTGATGAAAGGATGGGGGATACACAGTATTTT	CATSDADERMGDTQYF
15	TRBV4-2	TRBJ2-1	TRBD2	.	TGTGCCAGCAGCCAAGGACTAGCTTCCTACAATGAGCAGTTCTTC	CASSQGLASYNEQFF
15	TRBV14	TRBJ2-3	.	few	TGTGCCAGCAGCCCGGGGCAGGGGTTCACAGATACGCAGTATTTT	CASSPGQGFTDTQYF
15	TRBV12-3/TRBV12-4	TRBJ1-1	.	many	TGTGCCAGCAGTTTTCTCCAGCTCATGAACACTGAAGCTTTCTTT	CASSFLQLMNTEAFF
13	TRBV2	TRBJ1-1	TRBD1	few	TGTGCCAGCAGTGAAGGAGACAGGGTTAATGCTTTCTTT	CASSEGDRVNAFF
17	TRBV27	TRBJ2-1	.	.	TGTGCCAGCAGCCGCGACCGATGGGCCCCCGGGGCGGGTGAGCAGTTCTTC	CASSRDRWAPGAGEQFF
12	TRBV6-5	TRBJ1-2	.	few	TGTGCCAGCACTCCAATTCGGGGCGGCTACACCTTC	CASTPIRGGYTF
16	TRBV24-1	TRBJ2-1	TRBD2	many	TGTGCCACCAGTGATTTTGGGACTAGCGGTTACAATGAGCAGTTCTTC	CATSDFGTSGYNEQFF
15	TRBV12-3/TRBV12-4	TRBJ2-7	.	many	TGTGCCAGCAGCCAACGGCTCGGGCGGCCCTACGAGCAGTACTTC	CASSQRLGRPYEQYF
13	TRBV12-3/TRBV12-4	TRBJ1-2	TRBD1	many	TGTGCCAGCAGCCCCGGGACAGGGAGTGGCTACACCTTC	CASSPGTGSGYTF
13	TRBV6-5	TRBJ1-2	.	many	TGTGCCAGCAGTTACGTCCAGGGCTATGGCTACACCTTC	CASSYVQGYGYTF
18	TRBV28	TRBJ2-3	TRBD2	few	TGTGCCAGCAGTAGAACCCCACTAGCGGGGAGGGGCACAGATACGCAGTATTTT	CASSRTPLAGRGTDTQYF
15	TRBV6-1	TRBJ1-4	TRBD1	.	TGTGCCAGCAACCGACGGGACAGAGGAGGTGAAAAACTGTTTTTT	CASNRRDRGGEKLFF
14	TRBV20-1	TRBJ2-3	.	few	TGCAGTGCTAAGTGGGCGGGGAACACAGATACGCAGTATTTT	CSAKWAGNTDTQYF
14	TRBV12-3/TRBV12-4	TRBJ2-3	.	many	TGTGCCAGCAGTTTATGGGAGCCCACAGATACGCAGTATTTT	CASSLWEPTDTQYF
15	TRBV5-1	TRBJ1-5	.	many	TGCGCCAGCAGCTTGGAAGGGGGTCTTAATCAGCCCCAGCATTTT	CASSLEGGLNQPQHF
11	TRBV20-1	TRBJ2-3	.	.	TGCAGTGCCACCGAAGAGGCCACGCAGTATTTT	CSATEEATQYF
17	TRBV5-1	TRBJ2-5	TRBD1	.	TGCGCCAGCGGCAAGTACGGGACAGCGACCCGCCAAGAGACCCAGTACTTC	CASGKYGTATRQETQYF
15	TRBV20-1	TRBJ2-5	TRBD2	.	TGCAGTGCTGAACCTAGCGGGGGATTTGGAGAGACCCAGTACTTC	CSAEPSGGFGETQYF
16	TRBV12-3/TRBV12-4	TRBJ2-7	.	few	TGTGCCAGCAGTTTAGCGACGAGTGTGGTAGCCTACGAGCAGTACTTC	CASSLATSVVAYEQYF
16	TRBV12-3/TRBV12-4	TRBJ1-1	.	.	TGTGCCAGCAGTCGAAATCCTGGTAGGGGTAACACTGAAGCTTTCTTT	CASSRNPGRGNTEAFF
15	TRBV20-1	TRBJ2-1	.	few	TGCAGTGCTTCGAATGACTACCCCTCCTACAATGAGCAGTTCTTC	CSASNDYPSYNEQFF
17	TRBV7-6	TRBJ2-2	TRBD1	few	TGTGCCAGCAGCTCCGGACAGGGTTTAACGGACACCGGGGAGCTGTTTTTT	CASSSGQGLTDTGELFF
15	TRBV7-6	TRBJ1-5	TRBD1	.	TGTGCCAGCAGCTCCGGACAGGGGGGAGATCAGCCCCAGCATTTT	CASSSGQGGDQPQHF
20	TRBV5-1	TRBJ1-1	.	few	TGCGCCAGCAGCTTACGCCTGGTGACTTTAGGACAGCAAATGAACACTGAAGCTTTCTTT	CASSLRLVTLGQQMNTEAFF
14	TRBV5-1	TRBJ1-5	.	few	TGCGCCAGCAGTGATGGGGGTGCCAATCAGCCCCAGCATTTT	CASSDGGANQPQHF
12	TRBV20-1	TRBJ1-1	.	.	TGCAGTGCACTACGCCCCGGGACTGAAGCTTTCTTT	CSALRPGTEAFF
15	TRBV9	TRBJ2-7	.	many	TGTGCCAGCAGCGTAGCGGCGTCACGCTCCTACGAGCAGTACTTC	CASSVAASRSYEQYF
14	TRBV18	TRBJ1-5	.	.	TGTGCCAGCTCACCGGGACGGGACAATCAGCCCCAGCATTTT	CASSPGRDNQPQHF
12	TRBV20-1	TRBJ2-3	.	few	TGCAGTGCTATGAATGGGGCAGATACGCAGTATTTT	CSAMNGADTQYF
14	TRBV6-1	TRBJ1-6	.	.	TGTGCCAGCAGTGAACTTATCCCGGGAAGGCCCCTCCACTTT	CASSELIPGRPLHF
15	TRBV4-1	TRBJ2-7	TRBD2	.	TGCGCCAGCAGCCAGGTAGCGGGAGATCTCTACGAGCAGTACTTC	CASSQVAGDLYEQYF
15	TRBV20-1	TRBJ2-5	TRBD2	.	TGCAGTGCTACCCGTGGGACTAGCGGCCGCGAGGCCCAGTACTTC	CSATRGTSGREAQYF
12	TRBV7-9	TRBJ2-1	.	many	TGTGCCAGCAGCTTTGGAGCAGGAGAGCAGTTCTTC	CASSFGAGEQFF
16	TRBV12-3/TRBV12-4	TRBJ2-6	.	many	TGTGCCAGCAGCACCGTTTTTCTCTCTGGGGCCAACGTCCTGACTTTC	CASSTVFLSGANVLTF
16	TRBV19	TRBJ2-2	TRBD1	many	TGTGCCAGTAGACCCAGGGGGCGTGGAAACACCGGGGAGCTGTTTTTT	CASRPRGRGNTGELFF